A selection of T cell receptor beta chains follows, all from one sample in a study of OX40 agonist ivuxolimab in advanced cancers. Assay: immunoSEQ multiplex PCR; the TCRdb copy retains only in-frame clones and omits some. The sample contains about 46,000 clones, around 89% of which appear only once. The sample was CD4+ or CD8+ T cells sorted from blood, taken in a trial of the OX40 agonist ivuxolimab. Receptors were obtained from an adult with an advanced solid tumor such as melanoma, head and neck, liver or kidney cancer. Each CDR3 is given without its conserved first and last residue.

j_call v_call cdr3_length cdr3_aa
TRBJ1-6 TRBV4-2 16 ASSLRHHWSSYNSPLH
TRBJ1-1 TRBV4-3 12 ASSQLSRGLEAF
TRBJ1-6 TRBV6-5 13 ASSYIRRWNSPLH
TRBJ1-1 TRBV5-6 11 ASRPDRNTEAF
TRBJ2-5 TRBV29-1 13 SVEVRAAIQETQY
TRBJ1-3 TRBV9 14 ASSPQDRRYENTIY
TRBJ2-2 TRBV5-4 12 ASSLGSNTGELF
TRBJ2-7 TRBV30 9 AWGQSYEQY
TRBJ2-7 TRBV5-4 12 ASSFYGGNYEQY
TRBJ1-1 TRBV9 12 ASSVGGGITEAF
TRBJ1-5 TRBV28 11 ASSLNGGQPQH
TRBJ2-6 TRBV9 13 ASSPHLSGANVLT
TRBJ2-5 TRBV15 13 ATSRETRPQETQY
TRBJ2-7 TRBV4-3 13 ASSQDKGAGYEQY
TRBJ2-7 TRBV19 12 ASVMTGGSYEQY
TRBJ2-6 TRBV18 13 ASSQPRGGANVLT
TRBJ2-7 TRBV28 12 ASRYDRGPYEQY
TRBJ2-1 TRBV9 13 ASSIRTSGINEQF
TRBJ2-2 TRBV4-3 14 ASSQAVDANTGELF
TRBJ2-7 TRBV5-1 13 ASSFGSEGLYEQY
TRBJ1-5 TRBV4-3 13 ASSPGRYSNQPQH
TRBJ1-1 TRBV9 16 ASSVSGSREGINTEAF
TRBJ2-3 TRBV29-1 13 SVEGKAERTDTQY
TRBJ2-3 TRBV7-3 14 ASSSSGTGRTDTQY
TRBJ2-1 TRBV19 12 ASSIPSSYNEQF
TRBJ2-7 TRBV27 11 AEAGTRTYEQY
TRBJ2-7 TRBV6-5 11 ASSVGQVAEQY
TRBJ2-5 TRBV13 14 ASSLRGRPPQETQY
TRBJ2-3 TRBV5-1 17 ASSPMDTSGGPSTDTQY
TRBJ1-4 TRBV5-4 12 ASSSGQGREKLF
TRBJ2-1 TRBV29-1 12 SVGASGAYNEQF